This note documents a single T cell receptor beta chain sequence. Assay used: immunoSEQ multiplex PCR; TCRdb lists only in-frame clones, some missing. The data contain 180,000 or so clones, about 88% of them singletons. The sample belongs to a study of blood T cell repertoires in COVID-19. This CDR3 region has 16 residues. V dropped 0 bases and J dropped 1; count of bases not matched to a gene: 3. Germline lookup yields CDR1 KGHSH and CDR2 LQKENI. This rearrangement joins TRBV18 to TRBJ1-1; 9 nucleotides agree with TRBD1. The sequence was collected from a man aged 18 to 29 with acute or convalescent COVID-19. Sequences were obtained from peripheral blood. The CDR3 nucleotides read TGTGCCAGCTCACCACCGGTGGGACAGGGGAACACTGAAGCTTTCTTT. Its translation: CASSPPVGQGNTEAFF.